These 17 T cell receptor beta chains originate from one sample sequenced in a study of blood T cell repertoires in COVID-19. Assay used: immunoSEQ multiplex PCR; TCRdb lists only in-frame clones, some missing. The sample has some 170,000 clones; roughly 87% are singletons. The specimen sequenced was peripheral blood. The source is a woman between 45 and 60 years old with acute or convalescent COVID-19.

This chain links TRBV19 with TRBJ2-7, with 9 bases that match TRBD1. This CDR3 contains 14 residues. Germline CDR1 and CDR2: LNHDA and SQIVND (reference sequence). With 4 bases clipped from V and 4 bases from J, the junction kept 5 bases outside the gene matches. The CDR3, as DNA: TGTGCCAGTAGTAACCCCGGGACAGGGTACGAGCAGTACTTC. Its protein product is CASSNPGTGYEQYF.

CDR3 bases: TGTGCCAGCAGCTTAGAATGGGACAGGGGATCGGGCTACACCTTC. Translating gives CASSLEWDRGSGYTF. The chain combines TRBV7-9 with TRBJ1-2; 10 bases align to TRBD1. The trim removed 1 base at V and 8 bases at J, leaving 7 bases unmatched. CDR1 and CDR2 from the germline V gene are SEHNR and FQNEAQ (reference sequence). The CDR3 is 15 residues long. The full variable domain, its missing parts supplied by reference TRBV7-9 and TRBJ1-2, is DTGVSQNPRHKITKRGQNVTFRCDPISEHNRLYWYRQTLGQGPEFLTYFQNEAQLEKSRLLSDRFSAERPKGSFSTLEIQRTEQGDSAMYLCASSLEWDRGSGYTFGSGTRLTVV.

The chain employs TRBV9 and TRBJ1-5; 7 bases are a match to TRBD1. Germline CDR1 reads SGDLS; CDR2 reads YYNGEE. V trimming: 4 bases; J trimming: 0 bases; junction bases outside the gene matches: 10. The length of the CDR3 is 17 residues. The chain's CDR3 is CASSPYRDRDSNQPQHF. The CDR3 bases are TGTGCCAGCAGCCCCTACCGGGACAGAGATAGCAATCAGCCCCAGCATTTT.

The chain uses TRBV19 and TRBJ2-1; 7 positions agree with TRBD2. The CDR3 has 16 residues. V lost 2 bases and J lost 6; bases outside the gene matches: 10. The germline V gene encodes CDR1 LNHDA and CDR2 SQIVND (reference sequence). Here the CDR3 reads CASSIFGGEFFNEQFF. The CDR3 nucleotides are TGTGCCAGTAGTATATTTGGGGGGGAGTTCTTCAATGAGCAGTTCTTC.

The chain recombines TRBV24-1 with TRBJ2-2, with unresolved D. The length of the CDR3 is 15 residues. V shed 3 bases and J shed 0 bases, with 7 bases lying between them. In germline, CDR1 is KGHDR, CDR2 SFDVKD. CDR3 sequence: CATSDGDSNTGELFF. For the CDR3, the DNA is TGTGCCACCAGTGATGGAGATTCGAACACCGGGGAGCTGTTTTTT.

CDR3 DNA: TGTGCCAGCAGTGAGACTAGCGGGATCGACACCGGGGAGCTGTTTTTT. Protein product: CASSETSGIDTGELFF. This chain joins TRBV7-8 and TRBJ2-2; 11 bases line up with TRBD2. CDR1 is SGHVS and CDR2 is FQNEAQ in the germline V gene. The junction had 6 bases not matched to a gene; V was cut back by 6 bases and J by 3 bases. The CDR3 is made up of 16 amino acids.

Only a few counts were recorded for this clone. The chain is built from TRBV29-1 and TRBJ1-2, with TRBD1 identical over 9 bases. V was clipped by 3 bases and J by 2 bases; unmatched bases: 10. Germline CDR1 SQVTM, CDR2 ANQGSEA. The CDR3 consists of 16 residues. CDR3 amino acids: CSVDGDRDPPNYGYTF. In DNA form, the CDR3 reads TGCAGCGTTGACGGGGACAGGGACCCTCCAAACTATGGCTACACCTTC.

CDR3 nucleotides: TGTGCCAGCAGGTATACAGGAACTGGTTATGGCTACACCTTC. Its translation: CASRYTGTGYGYTF. The V call is TRBV6-5, the J call TRBJ1-2; possible D gene TRBD1, 5 bases. The CDR3 extends over 14 amino acids. Germline V lookup: CDR1 MNHEY, CDR2 SVGAGI. V shed 6 bases and J shed 5 bases, with 16 bases lying between them.

This clone turned up a few times. The V gene is TRBV15, the J gene TRBJ1-4; D is undetermined. Trimming cost V 0 bases and J 1 base, with 6 bases left between them. The germline CDR1 and CDR2 sequences are LNHNV and YYDKDF (reference sequence). The CDR3 extends over 15 amino acids. This CDR3 is CATSRDRLTNEKLFF. As DNA, the CDR3 is TGTGCCACCAGCAGAGATCGGTTAACTAATGAAAAACTGTTTTTT.

V is TRBV20-1 and J is TRBJ1-1, with 8 bases aligning to TRBD1. Germline-derived CDR1 and CDR2 are DFQATT and SNEGSKA (reference sequence). CDR3 length: 11 residues. After removal of 6 bases from V and 6 bases from J, the junction contained 3 bases not matched to a gene. The CDR3 spells CSARTGSEAFF. The CDR3 coding sequence is TGCAGTGCAAGGACAGGGTCTGAAGCTTTCTTT.

The rearrangement links TRBV12-3 or TRBV12-4 to TRBJ1-2; 7 bases line up with TRBD1. The CDR3 is 12 amino acids. V gave up 10 bases and J gave up 8 bases; unmatched junction bases: 10. The chain's CDR3 is CANADRHTGYTF. DNA of the CDR3: TGTGCCAACGCGGACAGGCATACCGGCTACACCTTC.

This clone was recorded once. The rearrangement links TRBV18 to TRBJ2-5; 16 positions match TRBD2. Germline-derived CDR1 and CDR2 are KGHSH and LQKENI. CDR3 size: 19 residues. V lost 3 bases, J lost 5 bases, and 12 bases stayed unmatched. CDR3 coding DNA: TGTGCCAGCTCACCTTTTCCCGGGACTAGCGGGAGGGCCTTGGAGACCCAGTACTTC. This sequence encodes CASSPFPGTSGRALETQYF. Together with reference TRBV18 and TRBJ2-5, the CDR3 gives the full variable domain: NAGVMQNPRHLVRRRGQEARLRCSPMKGHSHVYWYRQLPEEGLKFMVYLQKENIIDESGMPKERFSAEFPKEGPSILRIQQVVRGDSAAYFCASSPFPGTSGRALETQYFGPGTRLLVL.

V is TRBV18 and J is TRBJ2-1, with D perhaps TRBD2 (6 bases). V gave up 8 bases and J gave up 6 bases, with 17 bases separating them. The CDR3 loop spans 14 amino acids. CDR1 and CDR2 (germline): KGHSH, LQKENI. CDR3 nucleotide sequence: TGTGCCAGCCGGGGACTCCGCGGGATCAATGAGCAGTTCTTC. Its protein is CASRGLRGINEQFF.

V is TRBV5-1 and J is TRBJ1-2; no clear D gene. The CDR3 spans 13 residues. Germline V CDR1 and CDR2: SGHRS, YFSETQ. With 4 bases removed from V and 8 bases from J, the gap between germline ends came to 15 bases. Here the CDR3 reads CASSPPAAGGYTF. As DNA, the CDR3 is TGCGCCAGCAGCCCCCCCGCGGCGGGAGGCTACACCTTC. The whole variable domain, filled in from reference TRBV5-1 and TRBJ1-2, reads KAGVTQTPRYLIKTRGQQVTLSCSPISGHRSVSWYQQTPGQGLQFLFEYFSETQRNKGNFPGRFSGRQFSNSRSEMNVSTLELGDSALYLCASSPPAAGGYTFGSGTRLTVV.

The J gene is TRBJ2-7, the V gene TRBV7-2; no clear D gene. CDR1 and CDR2 from the germline V gene are SGHTA and FQGNSA. The germline V and J ends were trimmed by 0 bases and 6 bases, with 3 bases remaining between them. The CDR3 contains 11 residues. The DNA of the CDR3 is TGTGCCAGCAGCTTAGCGGCCGAGCAGTACTTC. Translation gives CASSLAAEQYF.

The chain is built from TRBV28 and TRBJ2-7, with a weak D call TRBD1 (6 bases). In germline, CDR1 is MDHEN, CDR2 SYDVKM. V lost 8 bases and J 9 bases, leaving 17 bases between the germline ends. The CDR3 contains 12 residues. CDR3 sequence (DNA): TGTGCCAGCTCCCTAGAGGACAGAGTGCAGTACTTC. It encodes CASSLEDRVQYF.

This clone was counted a single time. The chain recombines TRBV19 with TRBJ2-2, with D perhaps TRBD1 (5 bases). Germline loops: CDR1 LNHDA, CDR2 SQIVND (reference sequence). The CDR3 consists of 16 residues. The V gene lost 5 bases and the J gene lost 5 bases, with 18 bases spanning the gap. The CDR3: CASSLADNYRTGELFF. CDR3 DNA sequence: TGTGCCAGTAGTCTTGCGGACAACTACCGGACCGGGGAGCTGTTTTTT.